The 14 T cell receptor beta chains below come from one sample, sequenced in a study of neurological immune-mediated disorders. TCRdb re-analysed the 5' RACE reads in MiXCR, keeping a single row per CDR3 protein. The sample records over 35,000 distinct CDR3 sequences, about 12% being singletons. Sequenced sample: PBMCs. The source is a female donor in good health.

This clonotype occurred a few times. Being one base from a much bigger clone, this may be a read error. V and J are TRBV29-1 and TRBJ2-1; TRBD2 matches at 11 bases. V trimming: 3 bases; J trimming: 0 bases; junction bases outside the gene matches: 10. The CDR3 has 18 amino acids. CDR1 and CDR2 (germline): SQVTM, ANQGSEA. The CDR3 loop is CSVEWGLAGGYSYNEQFF. CDR3 bases: TGCAGCGTTGAGTGGGGCCTAGCGGGAGGTTACTCCTACAATGAGCAGTTCTTC.

At least ten counts were recorded for this clonotype. The chain employs TRBV20-1 and TRBJ1-5; D is uncertain. Looked up from germline, CDR1 is DFQATT and CDR2 is SNEGSKA (reference sequence). Trimming shortened V by 0 bases and J by 7 bases, and 13 bases separated the two germline ends. This CDR3 has 14 amino acids. CDR3 amino acids: CSARDPLAGQPQHF. The CDR3 DNA follows: TGCAGTGCTAGAGATCCCCTGGCAGGCCAGCCCCAGCATTTT.

This clonotype was found many times. The V gene is TRBV3-1, the J gene TRBJ2-7; 15 bases are shared with TRBD2. The CDR3 is 15 amino acids. J was trimmed by 6 bases and V by 5 bases; bases with no gene match: 5. Germline CDR1 and CDR2: LGHDT and YNNKEL (reference sequence). CDR3 in amino acids: CASSLGLAGGLEQYF. The CDR3 DNA reads as TGTGCCAGCAGCTTGGGACTAGCGGGAGGACTCGAGCAGTACTTC.

This clonotype was counted at least ten times. The V and J genes are TRBV5-1 and TRBJ2-5; a possible D gene is TRBD1 (6 bases). CDR3 size: 16 residues. Between the trimmed V and J ends, which lost 4 bases and 4 bases, there was a span of 20 bases. The germline CDR1 and CDR2 sequences are SGHRS and YFSETQ. The CDR3: CASSLSGTQGVETQYF. The CDR3 nucleotides read TGCGCCAGCAGCCTATCCGGGACACAGGGAGTAGAGACCCAGTACTTC.

The sample holds many counts of this clonotype. The chain is built from TRBV20-1 and TRBJ2-7; TRBD2 matches 7 bases. V shed 3 bases and J 3 bases; nucleotides not matched to a gene: 5. Per the germline V gene, CDR1 is DFQATT and CDR2 is SNEGSKA (reference sequence). This CDR3 region has 13 residues. CDR3 sequence: CSARGGTIYEQYF. The DNA of the CDR3 is TGCAGTGCTAGGGGTGGGACTATCTACGAGCAGTACTTC.

This clonotype showed up many times. The chain carries TRBV11-2 and TRBJ2-4; 8 positions agree with TRBD2. V trimming: 5 bases; J trimming: 6 bases; junction bases outside the gene matches: 6. CDR1 is SGHAT and CDR2 is FQNNGV in the germline V gene. This CDR3 is 14 amino acids long. The CDR3: CASSHGTRVNIQYF. For the CDR3, the DNA is TGTGCCAGCAGCCATGGGACTAGGGTAAACATTCAGTACTTC.

This clonotype was counted ten times or more. The CDR3 bases are TGCAGTGCTGCTTGGGGGGGGGCTGAAGCTTTCTTT. Protein sequence: CSAAWGGAEAFF. This chain connects TRBV20-1 to TRBJ1-1, with TRBD1 as a possible D gene (5 bases). The CDR3 covers 12 residues. The V end lost 5 bases, the J end lost 6 bases, and 13 bases lay between the germline ends. CDR1 and CDR2 (germline): DFQATT, SNEGSKA (reference sequence).

This clonotype was seen a few times. The V gene is TRBV3-1, the J gene TRBJ2-5; 7 positions agree with TRBD2. V lost 4 bases and J lost 2; bases outside the gene matches: 13. The CDR3 length is 17 residues. The germline V gene has CDR1 LGHDT and CDR2 YNNKEL (reference sequence). The CDR3 is CASSPGGSGDSQETQYF. The CDR3 DNA follows: TGTGCCAGCAGCCCCGGAGGGAGCGGGGATTCTCAAGAGACCCAGTACTTC.

In its sample, this clonotype was seen many times. A junction boundary mismatches the germline segment, possibly from a read error. The chain employs TRBV7-7 and TRBJ1-1; tentatively, D is TRBD1 (6 bases). Germline V gene lookup returns CDR1 SSHAT and CDR2 FNYEAQ (reference sequence). The CDR3 consists of 13 residues. CDR3 nucleotide sequence: TGTGCTAGCAGCTCGGACAGAAACACTGAAGCTTTCTTT. Translated, it gives CASSSDRNTEAFF.

This clonotype was detected many times. The CDR3 region is CASSFGIAAYEQYF. DNA of the CDR3: TGTGCCAGCAGTTTCGGAATAGCGGCCTACGAGCAGTACTTC. The chain uses TRBV6-5 and TRBJ2-7; the D gene is possibly TRBD2 (6 bases). Germline V gene sequence: CDR1 MNHEY, CDR2 SVGAGI. The ends were cut back, 4 bases at V and 2 bases at J, with 12 bases in the middle. There are 14 residues in the CDR3.

This clonotype was counted ten times or more. The rearrangement joins TRBV10-2 to TRBJ2-1; D gene unclear. From germline, CDR1 is WSHSY and CDR2 SAAADI. Trimming removed 6 bases from V and 6 bases from J, with 21 bases in between. The CDR3 length is 16 residues. CDR3 DNA sequence: TGCGCCAGCAGACCGGCCCCCAGCGCCCTCATCAATGAGCAGTTCTTC. It specifies CASRPAPSALINEQFF.

This clonotype was seen many times. The chain links TRBV3-1 to TRBJ1-4; D is perhaps TRBD1 (6 bases). Trimming left V 5 bases short and J 3 bases short, with 16 bases between. Germline-derived CDR1 and CDR2 are LGHDT and YNNKEL (reference sequence). CDR3 length: 16 residues. In DNA, the CDR3 is TGTGCCAGCAGCTCAAGATCGGGGGCCCCTAATGAAAAACTGTTTTTT. This encodes CASSSRSGAPNEKLFF.

V and J are TRBV7-2 and TRBJ2-3; D gene ambiguous. Germline assignment: CDR1 SGHTA and CDR2 FQGNSA. CDR3 length equals 15 residues. Trimming removed 2 bases at V and 5 bases at J, with 14 bases between. CDR3 coding DNA: TGTGCCAGCAGCTTATATAGAAGGGCCCAAGATACGCAGTATTTT. It is translated as CASSLYRRAQDTQYF.

This clonotype was recorded many times. The rearrangement uses TRBV5-4 and TRBJ1-2; D is uncertain. V lost 6 bases to trimming and J lost 6 bases, with 12 bases between them. Germline V gene data show CDR1 as SGHNT and CDR2 as YYREEE (reference sequence). The CDR3 spans 12 residues. CDR3 protein: CASTTMGDGYTF. The CDR3 DNA follows: TGTGCCAGCACCACTATGGGAGATGGCTACACCTTC.